In this sample, the clone carrying this T cell receptor beta chain turned up a few times. cDNA prepared by RNA extraction and subsequent reverse transcription served as the template for sequencing. Profiling relied on immunoSEQ multiplex PCR, and the TCRdb table lists in-frame clones only, not all of them. The repertoire holds some 180,000 clones, with around half as singletons. These data come from a study of CD8+ T cells in alopecia areata. Germline loops: CDR1 LNHNV, CDR2 YYDKDF (reference sequence). This CDR3 comprises 15 residues. V lost 0 bases to trimming and J lost 0 bases, with 8 bases between them. Treatment of the sample: oral pan-JAK inhibitor, 5-10 mg twice daily.

This receptor was taken from a human donor with alopecia areata. Here the sequenced sample was CD8+ T cells sorted from blood, taken at week 24, from a patient treated with tofacitinib. The gene calls are TRBV15 and TRBJ2-5; no reliable D call. Here the CDR3 reads CATSRDGRNQETQYF. The CDR3 region has the DNA TGTGCCACCAGCAGAGATGGGCGGAACCAAGAGACCCAGTACTTC.